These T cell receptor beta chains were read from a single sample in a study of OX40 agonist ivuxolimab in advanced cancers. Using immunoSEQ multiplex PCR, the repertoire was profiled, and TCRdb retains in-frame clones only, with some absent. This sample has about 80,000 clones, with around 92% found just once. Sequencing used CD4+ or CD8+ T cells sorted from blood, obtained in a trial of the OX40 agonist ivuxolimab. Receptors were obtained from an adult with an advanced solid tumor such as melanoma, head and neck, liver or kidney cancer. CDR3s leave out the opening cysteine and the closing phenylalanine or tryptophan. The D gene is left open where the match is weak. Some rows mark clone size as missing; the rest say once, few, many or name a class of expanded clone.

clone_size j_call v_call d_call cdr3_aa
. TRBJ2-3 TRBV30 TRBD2 AWEGLAEINYNTDTQY
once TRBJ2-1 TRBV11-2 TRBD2 ASSLVFIAGELSYNEQF
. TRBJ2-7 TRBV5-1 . ASSLGGTTYEQY
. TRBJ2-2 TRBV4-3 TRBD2 ASSQEVSGGNTGELF
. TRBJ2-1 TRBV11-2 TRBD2 ASSSYPGLAGGGEQF
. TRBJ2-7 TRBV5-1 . ASSLNIAYEQY
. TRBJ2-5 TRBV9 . ASSVGRLFQETQY
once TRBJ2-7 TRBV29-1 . SVAEFYEQY
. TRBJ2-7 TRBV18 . ASSPDGVLSYEQY
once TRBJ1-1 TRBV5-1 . ASSPNRGMNTEAF
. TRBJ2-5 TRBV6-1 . ASSGPPGTHDRSEETQY
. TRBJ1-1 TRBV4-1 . ASSVNTEAF
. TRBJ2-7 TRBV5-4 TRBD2 ASSGTSGKTYEQY
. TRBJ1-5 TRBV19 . ASSGQGEFIYQPQH
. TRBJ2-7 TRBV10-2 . ASSDPGRSYEQY
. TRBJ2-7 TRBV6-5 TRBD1 ASSYWGTGQGEQY
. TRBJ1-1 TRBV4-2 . ASSQEPGVDTEAF
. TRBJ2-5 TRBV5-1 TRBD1 ASSWDSPETQY
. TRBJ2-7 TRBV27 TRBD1 ASSFGTGIYEQY
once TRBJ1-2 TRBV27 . ASSPTDILYGYT
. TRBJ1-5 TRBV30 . AWSVVRNGHQPQH
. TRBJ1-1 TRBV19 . ASTRDPEAF
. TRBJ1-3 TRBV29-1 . SVVTDPGNTIY
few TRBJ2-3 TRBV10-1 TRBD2 ASSESLAGGTDTQY
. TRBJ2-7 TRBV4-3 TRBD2 ASSQDRGGAVEQY
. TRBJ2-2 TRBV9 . ANSVVAGELF
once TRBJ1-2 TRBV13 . ASSLAARGDYGYT
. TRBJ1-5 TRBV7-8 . ASSLEDLSNQPQH
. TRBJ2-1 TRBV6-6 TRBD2 ASTDRDGGANL
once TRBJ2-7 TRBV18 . ASSPTTGPIYEQY
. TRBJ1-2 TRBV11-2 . ASSLSPYGNYGYT
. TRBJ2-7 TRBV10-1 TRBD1 ASSDTWGQAAYEQY